These T cell receptor beta chains were read from a single sample in a study of response to subunit inactivated influenza vaccine. TCRdb reprocessed the RT-PCR reads with MiXCR, giving one entry per CDR3 protein. The sample consists of about 800,000 distinct CDR3 sequences, 21% of them appearing once. The specimen comprised PBMCs from blood, sampled 4 to 6 days after vaccination. These TCRs come from a man aged 45-65 years who received an inactivated influenza vaccine. CDR3s include the opening cysteine and the closing phenylalanine or tryptophan. A D gene is named only where the DNA matches it firmly. Size tells how often a clone was seen (once, few, many) or the class of an expanded clone, and some rows leave it out.

v_call: TRBV5-5
clone_size: few
d_call: TRBD2
cdr3_aa: CASSWSGTSGHNEQFF

v_call: TRBV12-3/TRBV12-4
clone_size: few
d_call: TRBD2
cdr3_aa: CASSIAGTGELFF

v_call: TRBV6-2/TRBV6-3
clone_size: NA
d_call: TRBD1
cdr3_aa: CASSLGQRYGYTF

v_call: TRBV6-5
clone_size: NA
d_call: NA
cdr3_aa: CASTYFAGGNTGELFF

v_call: TRBV7-2
clone_size: few
d_call: NA
cdr3_aa: CASSPALQQETQYF

v_call: TRBV9
clone_size: NA
d_call: NA
cdr3_aa: CASSVVGGGYNEQFF

v_call: TRBV12-3/TRBV12-4
clone_size: many
d_call: NA
cdr3_aa: CASSLAAEQFF

v_call: TRBV29-1
clone_size: NA
d_call: TRBD2
cdr3_aa: CSVHRSWSGGSFGEQFF

v_call: TRBV28
clone_size: NA
d_call: TRBD2
cdr3_aa: CASSFFLSSSGTPYNEQFF

v_call: TRBV29-1
clone_size: NA
d_call: TRBD1
cdr3_aa: CSVAPRGLETQYF

v_call: TRBV4-3
clone_size: NA
d_call: NA
cdr3_aa: CASSQDILIGELFF

v_call: TRBV2
clone_size: NA
d_call: NA
cdr3_aa: CASSEVISTDTQYF

v_call: TRBV6-1
clone_size: NA
d_call: TRBD1
cdr3_aa: CASTREGATEVFF

v_call: TRBV5-1
clone_size: many
d_call: TRBD2
cdr3_aa: CASSRGTSGMYNNEQFF

v_call: TRBV20-1
clone_size: large
d_call: TRBD1
cdr3_aa: CSASGQGARKLFF

v_call: TRBV12-3/TRBV12-4
clone_size: NA
d_call: NA
cdr3_aa: CASSSPHRDTYEQYF

v_call: TRBV20-1
clone_size: few
d_call: NA
cdr3_aa: CSARFGGANTGELFF

v_call: TRBV29-1
clone_size: few
d_call: TRBD1
cdr3_aa: CSVAGQGYGYTF

v_call: TRBV12-3/TRBV12-4
clone_size: few
d_call: TRBD1
cdr3_aa: CASSLIGGEAGELFF

v_call: TRBV15
clone_size: few
d_call: NA
cdr3_aa: CATSRAVFSGDSSTDTQYF

v_call: TRBV7-2
clone_size: NA
d_call: NA
cdr3_aa: CASSLIAREQFF

v_call: TRBV20-1
clone_size: few
d_call: TRBD2
cdr3_aa: CSARTGLVSEQYF

v_call: TRBV7-3
clone_size: NA
d_call: TRBD2
cdr3_aa: CASSLTAGIAYNEQFF

v_call: TRBV12-3/TRBV12-4
clone_size: NA
d_call: NA
cdr3_aa: CASSRGFDQPQHF

v_call: TRBV29-1
clone_size: many
d_call: NA
cdr3_aa: CSVGRETQYF

v_call: TRBV12-3/TRBV12-4
clone_size: few
d_call: NA
cdr3_aa: CASRQKGNTEAFF

v_call: TRBV5-1
clone_size: few
d_call: NA
cdr3_aa: CASSYYAGTNEKLFF

v_call: TRBV30
clone_size: NA
d_call: NA
cdr3_aa: CAWSRLGSGYTF

v_call: TRBV10-3
clone_size: many
d_call: TRBD1
cdr3_aa: CAICPRDRVYYEQYF